This TCR beta chain stems from a study of read filtering for tumor transcriptome and immune sequencing. Molecular barcoded adaptors covering alpha/delta and beta/gamma chains were used on around 400 ng RNA. TCRdb re-called the reads through MiXCR, storing one row per CDR3 protein. The sample holds tens of thousands of distinct CDR3 sequences, approximately 12% seen once. The clonotype originates from a donor older than 35 with multiple myeloma. Sequenced input: a population of CD138-negative cells sorted from bone marrow.

The CDR3 bases are TGTGCCAGTGCAATATCGGAAAGAACAGATACGCAGTATTTT. This sequence encodes CASAISERTDTQYF. This chain uses TRBV19 with TRBJ2-3; D remains ambiguous. With 8 bases removed from V and 3 bases from J, the gap between germline ends came to 15 bases. The CDR3 is 14 amino acids. Germline CDR1 LNHDA, CDR2 SQIVND (reference sequence).